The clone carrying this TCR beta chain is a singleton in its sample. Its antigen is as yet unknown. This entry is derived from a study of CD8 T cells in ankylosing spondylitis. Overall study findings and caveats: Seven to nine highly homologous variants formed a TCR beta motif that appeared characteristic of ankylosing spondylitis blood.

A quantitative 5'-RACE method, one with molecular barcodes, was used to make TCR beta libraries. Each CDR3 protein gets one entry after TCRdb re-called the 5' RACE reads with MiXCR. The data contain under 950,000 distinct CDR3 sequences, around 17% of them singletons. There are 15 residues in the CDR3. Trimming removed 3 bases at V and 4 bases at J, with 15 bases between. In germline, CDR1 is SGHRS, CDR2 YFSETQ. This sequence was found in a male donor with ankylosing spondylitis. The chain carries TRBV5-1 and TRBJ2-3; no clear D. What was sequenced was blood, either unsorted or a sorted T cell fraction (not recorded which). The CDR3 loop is CASSSLGNRPDTQYF. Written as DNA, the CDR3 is TGCGCCAGCAGCTCCCTAGGCAACCGCCCAGATACGCAGTATTTT.